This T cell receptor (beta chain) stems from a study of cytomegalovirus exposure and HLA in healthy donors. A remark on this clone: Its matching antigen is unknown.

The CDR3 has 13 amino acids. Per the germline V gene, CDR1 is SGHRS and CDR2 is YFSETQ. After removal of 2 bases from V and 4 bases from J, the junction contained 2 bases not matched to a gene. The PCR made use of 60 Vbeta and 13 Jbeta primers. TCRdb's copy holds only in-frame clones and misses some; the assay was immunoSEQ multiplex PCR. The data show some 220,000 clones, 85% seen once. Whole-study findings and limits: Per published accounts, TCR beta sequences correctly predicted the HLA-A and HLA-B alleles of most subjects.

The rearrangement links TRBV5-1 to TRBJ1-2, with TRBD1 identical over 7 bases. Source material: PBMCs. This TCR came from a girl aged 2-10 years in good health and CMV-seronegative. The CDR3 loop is CASSLGTAYGYTF. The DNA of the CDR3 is TGCGCCAGCAGCTTAGGGACAGCCTATGGCTACACCTTC.